These T cell receptor beta chains were read from a single sample in a study of T cells in localized non-small cell lung cancer. Sequenced by immunoSEQ multiplex PCR; TCRdb stores in-frame clones only, minus some. The sample contains tens of thousands of clones, under 90% of which appear only once. Sequenced here: peripheral blood, sampled before any cancer treatment. These receptors came from an older male donor with stage III lung adenocarcinoma. The CDR3 runs from the conserved cysteine through the conserved F or W. Each record gives: D gene, V gene, clone size, CDR3 length, J gene, CDR3 DNA, CDR3 protein. The D gene is left open where the match is weak. The size entry is marked missing in some rows and otherwise reads once, few, many or a size class.

NA,TRBV6-1,NA,14,TRBJ1-1,TGTGCCAGCAGTGCCCACCAGGGGAACACTGAAGCTTTCTTT,CASSAHQGNTEAFF
TRBD1,TRBV6-1,NA,13,TRBJ1-1,TGTGCCAGCAGTGATTTCAAAGGGACAGGTGCTTTCTTT,CASSDFKGTGAFF
TRBD1,TRBV27,NA,14,TRBJ2-5,TGTGCCAGCAGTCCGAACTACAGGGGAGAGACCCAGTACTTC,CASSPNYRGETQYF
NA,TRBV6-5,NA,16,TRBJ2-1,TGTGCCAGCAGTTACAGGCCACCTAGCTCCTACAATGAGCAGTTCTTC,CASSYRPPSSYNEQFF
NA,TRBV11-3,NA,13,TRBJ2-7,TGTGCCAGCAGCAGCGGTTACTCCTACGAGCAGTACTTC,CASSSGYSYEQYF
TRBD1,TRBV6-1,NA,14,TRBJ1-1,TGTGCCAGCAGTGAAGCTGGGACAGCAGCTGAAGCTTTCTTT,CASSEAGTAAEAFF
NA,TRBV29-1,once,13,TRBJ2-7,TGCAGCGTTGAAACTCCGTTAACCTACGAGCAGTACTTC,CSVETPLTYEQYF
NA,TRBV5-4,NA,15,TRBJ2-4,TGTGCCAGCAGCGTTGACTTACTAGCCAAAAACATTCAGTACTTC,CASSVDLLAKNIQYF
NA,TRBV11-2,NA,16,TRBJ2-1,TGTGCCAGCAGAGGAAAACAGGGTTGGATCTACAATGAGCAGTTCTTC,CASRGKQGWIYNEQFF
NA,TRBV4-2,NA,16,TRBJ1-1,TGTGCCAGCAGCCAAGCCCAGCCAGGAAGGGAGACTGAAGCTTTCTTT,CASSQAQPGRETEAFF
NA,TRBV9,NA,16,TRBJ1-3,TGTGCCAGCAGCGCGGGGCCCGAAGGCTCTGGAAACACCATATATTTT,CASSAGPEGSGNTIYF